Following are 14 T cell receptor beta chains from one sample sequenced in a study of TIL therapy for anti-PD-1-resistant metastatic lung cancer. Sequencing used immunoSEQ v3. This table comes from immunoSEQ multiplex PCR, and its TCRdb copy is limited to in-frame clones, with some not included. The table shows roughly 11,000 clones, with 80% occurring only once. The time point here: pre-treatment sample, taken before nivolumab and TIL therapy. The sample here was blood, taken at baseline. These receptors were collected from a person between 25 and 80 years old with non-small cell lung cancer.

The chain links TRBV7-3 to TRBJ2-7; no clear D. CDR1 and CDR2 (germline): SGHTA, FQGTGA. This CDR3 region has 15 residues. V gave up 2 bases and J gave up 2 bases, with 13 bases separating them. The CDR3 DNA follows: TGTGCCAGCAGCTTAGTAGGGTCCGTGCCCTACGAGCAGTACTTC. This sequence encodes CASSLVGSVPYEQYF.

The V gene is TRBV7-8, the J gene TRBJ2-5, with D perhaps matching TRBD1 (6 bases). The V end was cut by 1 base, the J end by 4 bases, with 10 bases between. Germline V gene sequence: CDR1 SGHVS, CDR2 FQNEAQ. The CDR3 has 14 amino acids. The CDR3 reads CASSLVVQGETQYF. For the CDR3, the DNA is TGTGCCAGCAGCTTAGTTGTACAGGGAGAGACCCAGTACTTC.

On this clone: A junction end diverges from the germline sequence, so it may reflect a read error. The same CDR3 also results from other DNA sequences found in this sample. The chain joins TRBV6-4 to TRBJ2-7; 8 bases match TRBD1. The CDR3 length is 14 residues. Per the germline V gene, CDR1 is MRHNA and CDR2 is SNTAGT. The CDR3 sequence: CASSEYQGAYEQYF. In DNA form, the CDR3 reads TGTGCCAGCAGTGAGTACCAGGGGGCATACGAGCAGTACTTT.

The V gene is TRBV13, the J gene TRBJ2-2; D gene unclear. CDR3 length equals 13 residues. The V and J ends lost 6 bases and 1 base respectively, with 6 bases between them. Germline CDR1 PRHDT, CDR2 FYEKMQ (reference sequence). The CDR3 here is CASSRQNTGELFF. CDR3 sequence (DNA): TGTGCCAGCAGTCGACAGAACACCGGGGAGCTGTTTTTT.

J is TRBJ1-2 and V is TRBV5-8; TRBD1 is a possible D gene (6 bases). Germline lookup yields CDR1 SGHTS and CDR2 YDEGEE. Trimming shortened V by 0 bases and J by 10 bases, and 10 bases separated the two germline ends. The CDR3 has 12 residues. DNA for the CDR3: TGTGCCAGCAGCTTGGGACAGGAGGTCTACACCTTC. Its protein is CASSLGQEVYTF.

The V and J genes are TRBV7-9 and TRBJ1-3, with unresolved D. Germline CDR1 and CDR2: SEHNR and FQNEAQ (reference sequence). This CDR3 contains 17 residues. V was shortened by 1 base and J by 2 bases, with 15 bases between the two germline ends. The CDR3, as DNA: TGTGCCAGCAGCTTAGAGGTCAGCCCATTTGCTGGAAACACCATATATTTT. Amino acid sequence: CASSLEVSPFAGNTIYF. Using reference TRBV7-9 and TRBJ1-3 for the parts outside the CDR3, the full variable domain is DTGVSQNPRHKITKRGQNVTFRCDPISEHNRLYWYRQTLGQGPEFLTYFQNEAQLEKSRLLSDRFSAERPKGSFSTLEIQRTEQGDSAMYLCASSLEVSPFAGNTIYFGEGSWLTVV.

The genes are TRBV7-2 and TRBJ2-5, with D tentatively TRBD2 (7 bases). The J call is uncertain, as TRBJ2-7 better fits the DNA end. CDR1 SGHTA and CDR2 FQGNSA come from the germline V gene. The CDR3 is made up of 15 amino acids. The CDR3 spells CASSPPAGAAYEQYF. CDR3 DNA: TGTGCCAGCAGCCCCCCGGCGGGGGCCGCCTACGAGCAGTACTTC.

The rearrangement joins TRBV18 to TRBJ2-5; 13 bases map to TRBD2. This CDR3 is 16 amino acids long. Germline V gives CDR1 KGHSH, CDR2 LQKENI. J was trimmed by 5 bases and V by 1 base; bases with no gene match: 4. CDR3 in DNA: TGTGCCAGCTCACCACGGACTAGCGGGAGTGGGGAGACCCAGTACTTC. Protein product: CASSPRTSGSGETQYF.

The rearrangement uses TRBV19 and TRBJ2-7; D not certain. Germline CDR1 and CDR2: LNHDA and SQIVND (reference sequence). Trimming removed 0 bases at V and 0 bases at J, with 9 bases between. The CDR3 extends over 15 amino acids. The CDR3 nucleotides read TGTGCCAGTAGTATAGATCTAGGGCGCTCCTACGAGCAGTACTTC. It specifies CASSIDLGRSYEQYF.

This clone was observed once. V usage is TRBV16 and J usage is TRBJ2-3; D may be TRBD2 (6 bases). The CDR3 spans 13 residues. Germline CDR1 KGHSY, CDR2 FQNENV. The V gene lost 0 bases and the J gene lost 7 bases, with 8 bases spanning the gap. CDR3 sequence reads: CASSQSEGNTQYF. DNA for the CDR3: TGTGCCAGCAGCCAATCGGAGGGAAATACGCAGTATTTT. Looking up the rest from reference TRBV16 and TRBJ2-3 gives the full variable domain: GEEVAQTPKHLVRGEGQKAKLYCAPIKGHSYVFWYQQVLKNEFKFLISFQNENVFDETGMPKERFSAKCLPNSPCSLEIQATKLEDSAVYFCASSQSEGNTQYFGPGTRLTVL.

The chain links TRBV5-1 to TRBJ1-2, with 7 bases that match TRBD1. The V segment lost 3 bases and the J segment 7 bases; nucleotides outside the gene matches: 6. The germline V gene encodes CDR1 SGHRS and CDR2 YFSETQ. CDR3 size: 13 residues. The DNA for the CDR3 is TGCGCCAGCAGCTCTACAGGGGTGGGTGGCTACACCTTC. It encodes CASSSTGVGGYTF.

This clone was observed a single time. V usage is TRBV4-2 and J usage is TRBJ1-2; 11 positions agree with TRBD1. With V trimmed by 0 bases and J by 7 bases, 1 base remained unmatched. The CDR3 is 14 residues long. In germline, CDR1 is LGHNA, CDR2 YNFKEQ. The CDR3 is CASSQEGQGAGYTF. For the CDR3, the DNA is TGTGCCAGCAGCCAAGAAGGACAGGGGGCTGGCTACACCTTC.

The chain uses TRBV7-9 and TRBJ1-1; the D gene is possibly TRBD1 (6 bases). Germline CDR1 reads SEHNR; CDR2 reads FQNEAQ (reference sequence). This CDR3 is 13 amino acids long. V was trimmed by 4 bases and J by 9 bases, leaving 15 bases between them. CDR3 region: CASSSTAGAKAFF. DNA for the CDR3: TGTGCCAGCAGCTCAACGGCAGGGGCTAAAGCTTTCTTT.

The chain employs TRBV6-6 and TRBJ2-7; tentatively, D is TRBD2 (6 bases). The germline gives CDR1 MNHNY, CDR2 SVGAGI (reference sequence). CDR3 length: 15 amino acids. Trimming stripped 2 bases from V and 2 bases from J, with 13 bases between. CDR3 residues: CASSYEGGDPYEQYF. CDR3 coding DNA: TGTGCCAGCAGTTACGAAGGAGGGGATCCCTACGAGCAGTACTTC.